The 27 T cell receptor beta chains below were found in one sample sequenced in a study of response to subunit inactivated influenza vaccine. TCRdb re-analysed the RT-PCR reads in MiXCR, keeping a single row per CDR3 protein. The repertoire has about 700,000 distinct CDR3 sequences, approximately 15% of them found once; the top ten carry around 7%. The input for sequencing was PBMCs from blood, taken 14 to 15 days before vaccination. All receptors derive from a man in his fifties who received an inactivated influenza vaccine.

There are a few counts of this clonotype. J is TRBJ2-7 and V is TRBV6-5; D is perhaps TRBD1 (6 bases). This CDR3 comprises 13 residues. V lost 6 bases and J lost 2, with 11 bases in between. Germline V CDR1 and CDR2: MNHEY, SVGAGI. CDR3 amino acids: CASRYGQPYEQYF. The CDR3 DNA reads TGTGCCAGCAGATATGGACAGCCCTACGAGCAGTACTTC.

Only a few counts were recorded for this clonotype. This chain uses TRBV7-9 with TRBJ1-2; D ambiguous. The CDR3 is made up of 15 amino acids. Germline V gene sequence: CDR1 SEHNR, CDR2 FQNEAQ (reference sequence). The V end lost 2 bases, the J end lost 2 bases, and 12 bases lay between the germline ends. Written as DNA, the CDR3 is TGTGCCAGCAGCTTAAAGGGTCCGGGGAACTATGGCTACACCTTC. Its protein is CASSLKGPGNYGYTF.

The CDR3 reads CASSLGTGTRVYEQYF. The CDR3 nucleotides are TGTGCCAGCAGCTTAGGGACCGGGACAAGAGTTTACGAGCAGTACTTC. This chain joins TRBV7-2 and TRBJ2-7; maybe TRBD1 (6 bases). This CDR3 contains 16 residues. CDR1 SGHTA and CDR2 FQGNSA come from the germline V gene. V was cut by 1 base and J by 4 bases, with 17 bases left in between.

The chain couples TRBV29-1 to TRBJ2-5; the D call may be TRBD1 or TRBD2 (5 bases each). The ends were cut back, 6 bases at V and 7 bases at J, with 15 bases in the middle. The CDR3 runs to 12 residues. CDR1 SQVTM and CDR2 ANQGSEA come from the germline V gene. The CDR3 sequence is CSVGGQRGTQYF. As DNA, the CDR3 is TGCAGCGTGGGCGGGCAAAGGGGGACCCAGTACTTC.

This chain uses TRBV10-3 with TRBJ2-1; D unclear. Germline V lookup: CDR1 ENHRY, CDR2 SYGVKD. CDR3 length: 11 amino acids. V dropped 3 bases and J dropped 10 bases, with 7 bases sitting between them. This chain's CDR3 is CAISELREQFF. The CDR3, as DNA: TGTGCCATCAGTGAATTGCGGGAGCAGTTCTTC.

This chain joins TRBV11-2 and TRBJ2-7; possible D gene TRBD2, 6 bases. Trimming took 4 bases from V and 6 from J, leaving 16 bases between them. Looked up from germline, CDR1 is SGHAT and CDR2 is FQNNGV. The length of the CDR3 is 14 residues. This CDR3 reads CASSSRLVSGEQYF. The CDR3 region has the DNA TGTGCCAGCAGCTCCCGACTAGTCTCGGGCGAGCAGTACTTC.

The rearrangement links TRBV29-1 to TRBJ2-7, with 13 bases fitting TRBD2. The germline gives CDR1 SQVTM, CDR2 ANQGSEA. J lost 4 bases, V lost 6 bases, and 9 bases had no gene match. The CDR3 consists of 15 residues. The CDR3 DNA follows: TGCAGCGTGGTGGGACTAGCGGGAAAGGGGTACGAGCAGTACTTC. It is translated as CSVVGLAGKGYEQYF.

This clonotype came up a few times. This rearrangement joins TRBV20-1 to TRBJ2-3, with TRBD1 matching over 8 bases. There are 15 residues in the CDR3. CDR1 is DFQATT and CDR2 is SNEGSKA in the germline V gene (reference sequence). V was clipped by 0 bases and J by 5 bases; unmatched bases: 7. Here the CDR3 DNA reads TGCAGTGCTAGAGAAGACAGGGGAGAGTTAGATACGCAGTATTTT. Encoded protein: CSAREDRGELDTQYF.

This clonotype was seen more than once but under ten times. This chain uses TRBV24-1 with TRBJ2-1; 9 nucleotides match TRBD2. The CDR3 runs 16 residues. The V gene's germline CDR1 is KGHDR and CDR2 SFDVKD. V dropped 4 bases and J dropped 4; count of bases not matched to a gene: 7. The CDR3 region has the DNA TGTGCCACCAGTGACCGAGTAGCGGGAGCATACAATGAGCAGTTCTTC. Protein: CATSDRVAGAYNEQFF.

This clonotype has just a few counts. The rearrangement links TRBV28 to TRBJ2-7; D uncertain. The CDR3 is made up of 11 amino acids. In germline, CDR1 is MDHEN, CDR2 SYDVKM. Trimming stripped 8 bases from V and 4 bases from J, with 9 bases between. The CDR3 DNA follows: TGTGCCAGCCGCGCATTGTACGAGCAGTACTTC. It codes for CASRALYEQYF.

This clonotype was seen many times. V is TRBV12-3 or TRBV12-4 and J is TRBJ1-2, with 9 nucleotides matching TRBD1. J lost 4 bases, V lost 7 bases, and 4 bases had no gene match. The CDR3 loop spans 13 amino acids. The CDR3 sequence is CASTPTGGYGYTF. DNA of the CDR3: TGTGCCAGCACCCCGACAGGGGGCTATGGCTACACCTTC.

The chain uses TRBV6-2 or TRBV6-3 and TRBJ1-2, with 10 bases aligning to TRBD1. CDR1 and CDR2 from the germline V gene are MNHEY and SVGEGT. This CDR3 comprises 16 residues. The ends lost 6 bases at V and 7 bases at J; junction bases unmatched: 14. The CDR3 region is CASRPTGTGASGGYTF. CDR3 bases: TGTGCCAGCAGACCCACCGGGACAGGGGCGTCCGGTGGCTACACCTTC.

This clonotype was observed once. The chain is built from TRBV5-5 and TRBJ2-1; no firm D call. This CDR3 is 16 amino acids long. V lost 2 bases and J lost 0, with 12 bases in between. From germline, CDR1 is SGHKS and CDR2 YYEKEE (reference sequence). Here the CDR3 reads CASSFIQISSYNEQFF. CDR3 DNA sequence: TGTGCCAGCAGCTTTATCCAGATAAGCTCCTACAATGAGCAGTTCTTC.

The sample holds a few counts of this clonotype. This rearrangement joins TRBV28 to TRBJ1-2; the D is unclear. The V end lost 3 bases, the J end lost 8 bases, and 19 bases lay between the germline ends. CDR1 is MDHEN and CDR2 is SYDVKM in the germline V gene. This CDR3 region has 15 residues. This CDR3 reads CASSLATPGPSGYTF. The CDR3 bases are TGTGCCAGCAGTTTGGCAACACCGGGCCCTTCGGGCTACACCTTC.

In this sample, this clonotype turned up many times. J is TRBJ2-1 and V is TRBV11-3; D is ambiguous. Germline CDR1 is SGHNT and CDR2 is YENEEA. The CDR3 sequence is 13 residues long. Trimming shortened V by 0 bases and J by 3 bases, and 3 bases separated the two germline ends. CDR3: CASSLDFYNEQFF. The DNA for the CDR3 is TGTGCCAGCAGCTTAGACTTCTACAATGAGCAGTTCTTC. The whole variable domain, remainder taken from reference TRBV11-3 and TRBJ2-1, is EAGVVQSPRYKIIEKKQPVAFWCNPISGHNTLYWYLQNLGQGPELLIRYENEEAVDDSQLPKDRFSAERLKGVDSTLKIQPAELGDSAVYLCASSLDFYNEQFFGPGTRLTVL.

This clonotype was picked up a small number of times. The chain recombines TRBV30 with TRBJ2-5; D call uncertain. V dropped 0 bases and J dropped 5 bases, with 10 bases sitting between them. The germline V gene encodes CDR1 GTSNPN and CDR2 SVGIG (reference sequence). The CDR3 covers 13 residues. The CDR3 DNA reads as TGTGCCTGGAGTGTACGGGTTCGTGAGACCCAGTACTTC. Encoded protein: CAWSVRVRETQYF.

The chain combines TRBV7-9 with TRBJ2-5; no clear D gene. Trimming shortened V by 1 base and J by 4 bases, and 13 bases separated the two germline ends. This CDR3 region has 15 residues. Germline CDR1 SEHNR, CDR2 FQNEAQ (reference sequence). The CDR3 DNA reads as TGTGCCAGCAGCTTAGAGGGTGGTTACCGAGAGACCCAGTACTTC. It yields the protein CASSLEGGYRETQYF.

This rearrangement joins TRBV19 to TRBJ2-1, with 8 bases identical to TRBD1. Germline loops: CDR1 LNHDA, CDR2 SQIVND (reference sequence). V gave up 3 bases and J gave up 5 bases; unmatched junction bases: 6. This CDR3 has 15 residues. In nucleotides, the CDR3 is TGTGCCAGTAGTATCAGGGGGCCCAACAACAATGAGCAGTTCTTC. It specifies CASSIRGPNNNEQFF.

In this sample, this clonotype turned up a few times. The chain has TRBV7-9 and TRBJ1-1, with 12 bases identical to TRBD1. The V gene end was trimmed by 6 bases and the J gene end by 10 bases; junction bases not matched to a gene: 6. CDR1 is SEHNR, CDR2 FQNEAQ, per germline (reference sequence). The length of the CDR3 is 13 residues. CDR3 sequence reads: CASRPGQGARAFF. The CDR3 DNA sequence: TGTGCCAGCAGACCGGGACAGGGGGCGAGAGCTTTCTTT.

This chain joins TRBV5-1 and TRBJ2-1, with 9 bases aligning to TRBD1. The CDR3 loop spans 15 amino acids. Germline CDR1 reads SGHRS; CDR2 reads YFSETQ. V lost 4 bases to trimming and J lost 9 bases; unmatched junction nucleotides: 11. The CDR3 DNA follows: TGCGCCAGCAGCCCCGGGACAGGGTCGCTAGGTGAGCAGTTCTTC. As protein: CASSPGTGSLGEQFF.

This clonotype was counted many times. The chain carries TRBV20-1 and TRBJ1-3; 7 positions match TRBD1. The J segment lost 1 base and the V segment lost 3 bases, leaving 12 bases of the junction unmatched. Looked up from germline, CDR1 is DFQATT and CDR2 is SNEGSKA (reference sequence). CDR3 length equals 17 residues. The CDR3 is CSASPFDRAASGNTIYF. For the CDR3, the DNA is TGCAGTGCTAGCCCGTTCGACAGGGCCGCGTCTGGAAACACCATATATTTT.

The rearrangement links TRBV20-1 to TRBJ1-1, with D uncertain. This CDR3 region has 13 residues. The germline CDR1 and CDR2 sequences are DFQATT and SNEGSKA (reference sequence). The V end lost 3 bases, the J end lost 0 bases, and 8 bases lay between the germline ends. CDR3 sequence reads: CSARGPLNTEAFF. The CDR3 nucleotides are TGCAGTGCTAGGGGCCCATTGAACACTGAAGCTTTCTTT.

The chain is built from TRBV6-1 and TRBJ2-7; no clear D. Per the germline V gene, CDR1 is MNHNS and CDR2 is SASEGT. The CDR3 length is 13 residues. V gave up 5 bases and J gave up 4 bases, with 12 bases separating them. In nucleotides, the CDR3 is TGTGCCAGCAGTAGGACCATTAGATACGAGCAGTACTTC. Translated: CASSRTIRYEQYF.

This clonotype was found a few times. The V and J genes are TRBV20-1 and TRBJ2-5, with TRBD1 identical over 9 bases. The J segment lost 5 bases and the V segment lost 0 bases, leaving 7 bases of the junction unmatched. This CDR3 contains 15 residues. CDR1 and CDR2 (germline): DFQATT, SNEGSKA (reference sequence). The CDR3 sequence: CSARDGQGRRETQYF. The CDR3 region has the DNA TGCAGTGCTAGAGACGGACAGGGGCGGCGGGAGACCCAGTACTTC.

This sequence joins TRBV6-2 or TRBV6-3 and TRBJ2-4; D not certain. CDR3 length equals 15 residues. Germline V gene lookup returns CDR1 MNHEY and CDR2 SVGEGT. The V and J ends lost 2 bases and 0 bases respectively, with 8 bases between them. CDR3 sequence (DNA): TGTGCCAGCAGTTACGGGTTGATAGCCAAAAACATTCAGTACTTC. Translated, it gives CASSYGLIAKNIQYF.

V usage is TRBV4-2 and J usage is TRBJ1-2, with 7 bases that match TRBD1. Looked up from germline, CDR1 is LGHNA and CDR2 is YNFKEQ. The length of the CDR3 is 13 residues. J lost 10 bases, V lost 4 bases, and 9 bases had no gene match. The CDR3 coding sequence is TGTGCCAGCAGCCCCCCGAACAGGGGAGACTACACCTTC. Protein sequence: CASSPPNRGDYTF.

The rearrangement links TRBV28 to TRBJ2-1, with D tentatively TRBD1 or TRBD2 (6 bases each). Trimming stripped 7 bases from V and 7 bases from J, with 14 bases between. The CDR3 spans 13 residues. CDR1 is MDHEN and CDR2 is SYDVKM in the germline V gene. CDR3 DNA: TGTGCCAGCACCCCAGGAGGGGGGAATGAGCAGTTCTTC. Translation: CASTPGGGNEQFF.